This is a list of T cell receptor beta chains from one sample in a study of human T cells and chemical hapten exposure. TCRdb re-analysed the RACE reads in MiXCR, keeping a single row per CDR3 protein. The repertoire holds 280,000 or so distinct CDR3 sequences, with 7.7% as singletons. The sample in question was whole blood, obtained in connection with sensitization to the hapten diphenylcyclopropenone (DPC). The source of these receptors is a young man with alopecia areata. Some clones in this sample may be carry-over from other donors' samples. Each CDR3 is given with its conserved first and last residue. Only some rows state a clone size, as once, few, many or a class for expanded clones.

>TRBV19|few
CASSIRGPSTDTQYF
>TRBV28|-
CASSARQGSYNEQFF
>TRBV7-9|-
CASVRGGSYNSPLHF
>TRBV2|-
CASSEGPEAFF
>TRBV6-5|-
CATSPDGSTDTQYF
>TRBV7-9|few
CASSLDNLIRSPLHF
>TRBV5-6|few
CASSLDLTTDTQYF
>TRBV4-3|many
CASSQDYAGDTQYF
>TRBV3-1|-
CASSQGGFSGANVLTF
>TRBV5-4|few
CASSFRGAFQNEQFF
>TRBV3-1|many
CASSHSGKDTGELFF
>TRBV29-1|few
CSVPSPSGVYGYTF
>TRBV12-3/TRBV12-4|few
CASRSGTGGSGANVLTF
>TRBV4-3|many
CASSQGQGSPLHF
>TRBV29-1|-
CSVDFGGGNQPQHF
>TRBV24-1|few
CATKSSSGNSPLHF
>TRBV6-5|-
CASSYSTGRGGLHSYEQYF
>TRBV5-1|many
CASSLLGESNTEAFF
>TRBV28|few
CASRHRDRGLYEQYF
>TRBV3-1|-
CASSQDSQGNTGELFF
>TRBV12-3/TRBV12-4|few
CASSLTHSRTQYF
>TRBV11-1|many
CASSLALLKNNEQFF
>TRBV6-5|-
CASSYSTRGETQYF
>TRBV7-9|many
CASSILETQYF
>TRBV12-3/TRBV12-4|few
CASSNRGPNTEAFF
>TRBV25-1|few
CASSEGTGSTDTQYF